This T cell receptor (beta chain) derives from a study of shared clonotypes between healthy human individuals. This clone was recorded at least ten times. Its target is not known. Genomic DNA (from each subset) was split evenly across several immunoSEQ plates. The method was immunoSEQ multiplex PCR; TCRdb's version includes in-frame clones alone and lacks a portion of them. The sample carries more than 900,000 clones, 75% to 85% recorded once. CDR1 LNHNV and CDR2 YYDKDF come from the germline V gene (reference sequence). The V gene end was trimmed by 2 bases and the J gene end by 3 bases; junction bases not matched to a gene: 4. This CDR3 has 15 amino acids. General observations from the study: Non-shared clonotypes displayed generation probabilities falling below those of clonotypes present in all four donors.

The donors were adults (healthy and HIV-negative) with no recent acute infections or vaccinations. This TCR came from a young man in good health. Some clones in this sample may be carry-over from other donors' samples. The chain uses TRBV15 and TRBJ2-5; TRBD1 agrees at 9 bases. Sequenced material: memory CD4+ T cells from PBMCs. Noted subset: CD45RA-negative fraction. The CDR3 loop reads CATSRRDRGEETQYF. CDR3 coding DNA: TGTGCCACCAGCAGAAGAGACAGGGGGGAAGAGACCCAGTACTTC.